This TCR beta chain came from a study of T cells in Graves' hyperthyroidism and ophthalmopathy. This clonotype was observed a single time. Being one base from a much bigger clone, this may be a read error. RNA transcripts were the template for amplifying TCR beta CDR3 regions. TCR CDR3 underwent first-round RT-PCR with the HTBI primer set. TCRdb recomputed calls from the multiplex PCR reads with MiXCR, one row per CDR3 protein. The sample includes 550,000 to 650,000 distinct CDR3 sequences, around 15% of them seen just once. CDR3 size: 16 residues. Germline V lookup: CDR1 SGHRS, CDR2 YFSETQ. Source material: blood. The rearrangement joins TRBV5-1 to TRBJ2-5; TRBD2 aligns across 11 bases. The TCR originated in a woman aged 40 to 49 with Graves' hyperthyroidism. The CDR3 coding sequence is TGCGCCAGCAGCTTGGGCAGACTAGCGGGACAAGAGACCCGGTACTTC. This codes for CASSLGRLAGQETRYF.